The present entry profiles one T cell receptor beta chain with its context. Its antigen is still unknown. A much larger clone lies one base from this, so it may be a read error. These data originate in a study of T-cell memory formation after mild COVID-19. Study-level background: Largely donor-specific sequence clusters came from a couple of donors. General study results and limits: Some SARS-CoV-2-responding clones were already detected in memory before infection. Later expanders leaned toward CD4+, whereas clones contracting from day 15 to 85 were balanced CD4/CD8. Chiefly within CM and EM were the contracting CD4+ clones; CD8+ ones were within EMRA.

This CDR3 comprises 14 residues. CDR1 and CDR2 from the germline V gene are KGHSH and LQKENI. TCRdb independently ran MiXCR on the 5' RACE reads; one entry per CDR3 protein. The sample includes some 29,000 distinct CDR3 sequences, more than 15% of them seen just once. The genes are TRBV18 and TRBJ2-7, with 7 nucleotides matching TRBD1. The sequence derives from an adult who had mild COVID-19 (a few samples of this study predate the infection). Cell type and time point are not known. Sequencing used PBMCs or a T cell subset sorted from them (not recorded which). The chain's CDR3 is CASSPRDRSYERYF. CDR3 sequence (DNA): TGTGCCAGCTCACCACGGGACAGATCCTACGAGCGGTACTTC.